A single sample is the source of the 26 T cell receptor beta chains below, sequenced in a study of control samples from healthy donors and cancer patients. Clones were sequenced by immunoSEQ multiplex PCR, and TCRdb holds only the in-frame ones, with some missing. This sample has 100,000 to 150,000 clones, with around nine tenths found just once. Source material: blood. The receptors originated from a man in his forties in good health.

The CDR3: CASSSQAFFEQYF. The CDR3 coding sequence is TGTGCCAGCAGCTCACAGGCGTTCTTTGAGCAGTACTTC. J is TRBJ2-7 and V is TRBV7-8; D is perhaps TRBD1 (5 bases). This CDR3 is 13 amino acids long. The germline CDR1 and CDR2 sequences are SGHVS and FQNEAQ. V was pared by 4 bases and J by 7 bases, with 14 bases between.

CDR3 sequence: CASSRNRANEKLFF. CDR3 DNA: TGCGCCAGCAGCAGAAACAGGGCTAATGAAAAACTGTTTTTT. The chain couples TRBV5-1 to TRBJ1-4; a possible D gene is TRBD1 (6 bases). V was clipped by 4 bases and J by 3 bases, with 10 bases between them. CDR1 is SGHRS and CDR2 is YFSETQ in the germline V gene. The CDR3 is 14 amino acids.

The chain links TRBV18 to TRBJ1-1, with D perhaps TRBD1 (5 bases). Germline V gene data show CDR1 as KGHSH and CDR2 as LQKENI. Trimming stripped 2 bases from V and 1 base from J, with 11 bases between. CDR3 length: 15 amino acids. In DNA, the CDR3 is TGTGCCAGCTCACCAGGAGGGGCCCAGAACACTGAAGCTTTCTTT. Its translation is CASSPGGAQNTEAFF.

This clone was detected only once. CDR3 nucleotides: TGTGCCAGCAGCTTGTGGAGGTCCGAGCAGTACTTC. Its translation: CASSLWRSEQYF. V gene TRBV5-6 combines with J gene TRBJ2-7, with D perhaps matching TRBD2 (5 bases). The CDR3 runs to 12 residues. Germline V gene data show CDR1 as SGHDT and CDR2 as YYEEEE. V lost 1 base, J lost 6 bases, and 8 bases lay in between.

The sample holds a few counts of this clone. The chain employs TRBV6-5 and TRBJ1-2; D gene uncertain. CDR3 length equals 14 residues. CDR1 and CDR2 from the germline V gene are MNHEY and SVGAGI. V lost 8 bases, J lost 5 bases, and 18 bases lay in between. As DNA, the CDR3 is TGTGCCAGCGGGTCCGGACGGTCCGTTTATGGCTACACCTTC. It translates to CASGSGRSVYGYTF.

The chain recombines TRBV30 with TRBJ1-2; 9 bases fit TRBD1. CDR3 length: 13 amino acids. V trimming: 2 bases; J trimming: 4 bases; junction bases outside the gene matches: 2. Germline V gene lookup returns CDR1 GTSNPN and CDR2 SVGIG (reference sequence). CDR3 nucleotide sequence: TGTGCCTGGAGTCAGGACAGGGGCTATGGCTACACCTTC. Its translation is CAWSQDRGYGYTF.

CDR3 in amino acids: CASSVRQDQIGGQYF. The CDR3 region has the DNA TGTGCCAGCAGCGTACGACAGGATCAAATTGGCGGGCAGTACTTC. The gene calls are TRBV9 and TRBJ2-7; tentatively, D is TRBD1 (6 bases). Germline loops: CDR1 SGDLS, CDR2 YYNGEE. Trimming removed 1 base from V and 9 bases from J, with 20 bases in between. CDR3 length: 15 amino acids.

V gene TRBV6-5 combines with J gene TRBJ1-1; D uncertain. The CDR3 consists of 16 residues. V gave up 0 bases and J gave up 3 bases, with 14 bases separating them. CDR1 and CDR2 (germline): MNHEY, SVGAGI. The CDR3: CASSYSGGRVDTEAFF. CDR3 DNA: TGTGCCAGCAGTTACTCGGGAGGGCGCGTGGACACTGAAGCTTTCTTT.

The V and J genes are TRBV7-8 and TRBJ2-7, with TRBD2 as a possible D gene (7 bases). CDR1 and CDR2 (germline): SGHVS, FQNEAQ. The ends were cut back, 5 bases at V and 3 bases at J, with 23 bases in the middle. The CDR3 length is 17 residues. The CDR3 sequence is CASSPRGGVPAGYEQYF. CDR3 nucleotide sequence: TGTGCCAGCAGCCCCAGAGGGGGGGTCCCGGCGGGCTACGAGCAGTACTTC.

CDR3 loop: CASSVDGVLGNTIYF. For the CDR3, the DNA is TGTGCCAGCAGCGTCGACGGGGTTCTCGGAAACACCATATATTTT. V and J are TRBV9 and TRBJ1-3; D not resolved. V gave up 2 bases and J gave up 4 bases, with 13 bases separating them. The CDR3 is 15 amino acids. Germline-derived CDR1 and CDR2 are SGDLS and YYNGEE. Full variable domain (missing parts from reference TRBV9 and TRBJ1-3): DSGVTQTPKHLITATGQRVTLRCSPRSGDLSVYWYQQSLDQGLQFLIQYYNGEERAKGNILERFSAQQFPDLHSELNLSSLELGDSALYFCASSVDGVLGNTIYFGEGSWLTVV.

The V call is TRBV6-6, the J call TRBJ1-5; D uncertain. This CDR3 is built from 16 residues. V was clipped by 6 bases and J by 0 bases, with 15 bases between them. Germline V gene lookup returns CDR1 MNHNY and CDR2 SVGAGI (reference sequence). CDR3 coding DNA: TGTGCCAGCAGACTCGGGCTCACTGGTAGCAATCAGCCCCAGCATTTT. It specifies CASRLGLTGSNQPQHF.

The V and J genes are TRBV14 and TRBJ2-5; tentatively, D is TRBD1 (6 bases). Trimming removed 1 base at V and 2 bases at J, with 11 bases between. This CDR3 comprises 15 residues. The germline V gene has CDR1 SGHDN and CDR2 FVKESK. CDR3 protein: CASSQVRTEQETQYF. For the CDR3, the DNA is TGTGCCAGCAGCCAAGTCCGGACAGAACAAGAGACCCAGTACTTC.

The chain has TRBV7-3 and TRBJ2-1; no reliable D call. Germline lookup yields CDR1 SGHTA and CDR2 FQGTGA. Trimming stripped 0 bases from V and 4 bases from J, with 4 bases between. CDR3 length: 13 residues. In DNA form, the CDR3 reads TGTGCCAGCAGCTTAACCAGTTACAATGAGCAGTTCTTC. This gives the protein CASSLTSYNEQFF. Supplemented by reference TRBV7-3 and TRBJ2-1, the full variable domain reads GAGVSQTPSNKVTEKGKYVELRCDPISGHTALYWYRQSLGQGPEFLIYFQGTGAADDSGLPNDRFFAVRPEGSVSTLKIQRTERGDSAVYLCASSLTSYNEQFFGPGTRLTVL.

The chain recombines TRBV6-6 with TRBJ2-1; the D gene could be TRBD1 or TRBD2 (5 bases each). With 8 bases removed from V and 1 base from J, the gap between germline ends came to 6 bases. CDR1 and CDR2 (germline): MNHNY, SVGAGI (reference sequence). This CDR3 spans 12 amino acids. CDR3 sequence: CASEGSYNEQFF. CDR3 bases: TGTGCCAGCGAGGGGTCCTACAATGAGCAGTTCTTC.

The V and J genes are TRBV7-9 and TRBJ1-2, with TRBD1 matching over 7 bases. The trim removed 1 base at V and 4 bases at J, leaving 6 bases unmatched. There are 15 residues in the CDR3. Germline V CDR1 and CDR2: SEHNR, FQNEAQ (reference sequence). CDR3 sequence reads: CASSLGPGGSYGYTF. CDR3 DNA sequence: TGTGCCAGCAGCTTAGGCCCAGGGGGTAGCTATGGCTACACCTTC.

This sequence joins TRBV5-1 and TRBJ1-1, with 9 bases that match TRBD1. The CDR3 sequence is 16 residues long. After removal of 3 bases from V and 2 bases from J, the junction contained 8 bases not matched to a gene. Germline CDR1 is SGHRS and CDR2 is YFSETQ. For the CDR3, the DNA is TGCGCCAGCAGCTACCAGGGACAGGGACTCAACACTGAAGCTTTCTTT. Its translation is CASSYQGQGLNTEAFF.

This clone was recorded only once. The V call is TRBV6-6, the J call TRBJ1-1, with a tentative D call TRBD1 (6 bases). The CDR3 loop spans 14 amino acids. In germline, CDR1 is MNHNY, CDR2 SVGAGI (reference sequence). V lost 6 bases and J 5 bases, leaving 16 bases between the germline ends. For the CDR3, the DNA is TGTGCCAGCAGGGAAGGGGGTCTTACGACTGAAGCTTTCTTT. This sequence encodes CASREGGLTTEAFF.

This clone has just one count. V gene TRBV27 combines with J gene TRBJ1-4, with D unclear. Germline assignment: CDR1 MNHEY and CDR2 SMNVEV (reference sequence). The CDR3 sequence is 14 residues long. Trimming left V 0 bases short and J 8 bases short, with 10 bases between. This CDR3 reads CASSLSSRLEKLFF. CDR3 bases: TGTGCCAGCAGTTTATCTTCACGGTTAGAAAAACTGTTTTTT.

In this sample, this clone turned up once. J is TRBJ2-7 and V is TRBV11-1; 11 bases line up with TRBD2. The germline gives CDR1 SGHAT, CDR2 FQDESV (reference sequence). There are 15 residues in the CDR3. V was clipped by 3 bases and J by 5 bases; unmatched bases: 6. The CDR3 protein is CASSFRLAGLNEQYF. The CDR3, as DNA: TGTGCCAGCAGCTTTCGACTAGCGGGGCTGAACGAGCAGTACTTC.

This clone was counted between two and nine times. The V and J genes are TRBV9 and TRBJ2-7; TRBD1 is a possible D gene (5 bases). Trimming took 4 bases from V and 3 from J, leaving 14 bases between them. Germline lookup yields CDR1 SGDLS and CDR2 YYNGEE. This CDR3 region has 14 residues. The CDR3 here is CASSPPTEYYEQYF. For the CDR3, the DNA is TGTGCCAGCAGCCCCCCGACAGAATACTACGAGCAGTACTTC.

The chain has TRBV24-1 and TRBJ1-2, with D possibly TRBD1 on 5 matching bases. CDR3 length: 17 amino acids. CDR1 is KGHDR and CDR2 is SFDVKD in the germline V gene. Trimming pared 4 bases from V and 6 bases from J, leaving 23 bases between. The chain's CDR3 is CATSDQDSRVGKNGYTF. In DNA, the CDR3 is TGTGCCACCAGTGACCAAGACTCCAGGGTAGGGAAAAATGGCTACACCTTC.

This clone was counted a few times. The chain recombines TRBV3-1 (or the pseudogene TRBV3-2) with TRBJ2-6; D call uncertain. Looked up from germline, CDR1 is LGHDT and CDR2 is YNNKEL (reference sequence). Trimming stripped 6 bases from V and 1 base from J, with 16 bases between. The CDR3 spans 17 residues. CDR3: CASRRGNSRSGANVLTF. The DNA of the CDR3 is TGTGCCAGCAGAAGAGGTAACAGCCGTTCTGGGGCCAACGTCCTGACTTTC.

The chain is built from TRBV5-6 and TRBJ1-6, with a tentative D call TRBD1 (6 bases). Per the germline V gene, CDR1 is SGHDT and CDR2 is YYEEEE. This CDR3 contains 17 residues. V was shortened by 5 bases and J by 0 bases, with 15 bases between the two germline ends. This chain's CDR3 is CASRLQGLGSYNSPLHF. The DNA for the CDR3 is TGTGCCAGCAGATTGCAGGGGTTGGGCTCCTATAATTCACCCCTCCACTTT.

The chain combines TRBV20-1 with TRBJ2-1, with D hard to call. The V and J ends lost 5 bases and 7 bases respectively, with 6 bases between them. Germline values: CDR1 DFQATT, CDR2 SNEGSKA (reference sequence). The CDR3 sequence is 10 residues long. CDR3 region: CSAGDNEQFF. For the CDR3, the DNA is TGCAGTGCTGGGGATAATGAGCAGTTCTTC.

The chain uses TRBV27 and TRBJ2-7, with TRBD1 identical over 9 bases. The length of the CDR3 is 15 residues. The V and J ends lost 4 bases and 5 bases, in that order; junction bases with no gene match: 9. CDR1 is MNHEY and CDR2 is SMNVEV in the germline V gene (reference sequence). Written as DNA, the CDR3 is TGTGCCAGCAGTTCCTACCGGGACAGGGTCCACGAGCAGTACTTC. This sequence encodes CASSSYRDRVHEQYF.

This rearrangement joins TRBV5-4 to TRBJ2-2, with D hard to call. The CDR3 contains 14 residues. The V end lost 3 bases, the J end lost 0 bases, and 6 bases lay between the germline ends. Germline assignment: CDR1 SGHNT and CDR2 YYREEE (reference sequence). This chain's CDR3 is CASSSTANTGELFF. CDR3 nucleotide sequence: TGTGCCAGCAGCTCGACCGCGAACACCGGGGAGCTGTTTTTT.